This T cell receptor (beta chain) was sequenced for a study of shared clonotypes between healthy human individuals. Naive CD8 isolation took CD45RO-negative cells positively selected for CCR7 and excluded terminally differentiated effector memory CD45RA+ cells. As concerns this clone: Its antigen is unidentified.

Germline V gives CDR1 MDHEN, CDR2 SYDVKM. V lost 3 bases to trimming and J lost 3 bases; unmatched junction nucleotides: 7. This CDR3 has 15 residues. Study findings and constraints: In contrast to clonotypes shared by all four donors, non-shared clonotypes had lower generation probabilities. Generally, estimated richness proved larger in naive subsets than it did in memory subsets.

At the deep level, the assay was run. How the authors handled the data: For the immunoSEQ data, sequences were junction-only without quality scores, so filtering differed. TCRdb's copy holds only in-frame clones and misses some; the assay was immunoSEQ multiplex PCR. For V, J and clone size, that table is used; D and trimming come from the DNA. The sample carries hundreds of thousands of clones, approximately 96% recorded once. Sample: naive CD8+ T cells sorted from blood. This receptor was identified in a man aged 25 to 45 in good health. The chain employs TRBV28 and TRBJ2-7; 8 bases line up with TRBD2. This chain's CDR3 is CASSLGREEDYEQYF. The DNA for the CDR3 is TGTGCCAGCAGTTTGGGGCGGGAGGAGGACTACGAGCAGTACTTC.